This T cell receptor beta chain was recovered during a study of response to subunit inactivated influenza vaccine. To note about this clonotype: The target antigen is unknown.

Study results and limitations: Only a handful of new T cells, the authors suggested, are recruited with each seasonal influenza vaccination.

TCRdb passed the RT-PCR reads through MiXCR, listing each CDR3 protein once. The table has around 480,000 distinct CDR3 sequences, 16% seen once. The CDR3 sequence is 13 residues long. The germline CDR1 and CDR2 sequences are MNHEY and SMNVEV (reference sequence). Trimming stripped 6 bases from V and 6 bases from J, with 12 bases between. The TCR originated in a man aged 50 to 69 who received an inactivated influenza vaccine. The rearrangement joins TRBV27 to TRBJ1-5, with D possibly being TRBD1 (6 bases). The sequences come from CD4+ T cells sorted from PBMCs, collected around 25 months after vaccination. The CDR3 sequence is CASRPGVGQPQHF. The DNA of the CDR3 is TGTGCCAGCAGACCAGGGGTGGGTCAGCCCCAGCATTTT.